This T cell receptor (beta chain) came from a study of OX40 agonist ivuxolimab in advanced cancers. As for the study more broadly: Ivuxolimab was a fully human IgG2 agonistic monoclonal antibody targeting the costimulatory receptor OX40 (CD134). Partial responses were achieved by three dose-escalation patients, of whom one had hepatocellular carcinoma and two had cutaneous melanoma. In the dose-escalation cohort, 75% to 90% of patients were male, and the mean age was around 65 years with a range of roughly 23 to 90. Of the approximately 50 patients in dose escalation, about 20 had hepatocellular carcinoma, about 15 had melanoma, 9 had renal cell carcinoma and 9 had head and neck cancer. The paper covers the monotherapy dose-escalation part of the phase I ivuxolimab trial, which included N ≈ 52 patients. Intravenous ivuxolimab was administered to patients every 2 weeks at six dose levels: 0.01, 0.1, 0.3, 1.5, 3 and 10 mg/kg. Peripheral TCRbeta sequencing was intended to test whether TCR sequence diversity was altered and clonal T-cell expansion was caused by ivuxolimab. Patients were allowed to have had prior anti-PD-1, anti-PD-L1 or anti-CTLA-4 therapy, and roughly two fifths of the dose-escalation patients had been treated with checkpoint inhibitors.

Summary of the overall study and its limitations: Which antigens the clonally expanded peripheral T cells were specific for was not determined. Low levels of normalized T-cell clonal expansion were also seen in some patients who did not respond. After ivuxolimab, CD8+ T cells had more expanded clones than CD4+ T cells on average. In the 0.1-3.0 mg/kg groups, partial responders were among the patients with the lowest normalized peripheral clonal expansion, particularly in CD8+ T cells. At doses of 0.1 to 3.0 mg/kg, clonal expansion of both CD4+ and CD8+ blood T cells was observed from baseline to week 6.

At the junction V is shortened by 3 bases and J by 1 base, with 13 bases in between. The germline V gene (reference sequence) yields LNHDA for CDR1 and SQIVND for CDR2. From its cysteine to its phenylalanine, the CDR3 spans 16 amino acids. CDR3 DNA only is kept here, 48 bases in frame from base 1. This clone appeared once. Its specific antigen is unknown. Base qualities are not recorded, but no much larger clone differs from it by a single base. Genomic DNA was extracted from sorted cells for sequencing of the TCRbeta CDR3 region. The immunoSEQ Assay was used for sequencing of TCRbeta CDR3 regions. The immuneACCESS repertoire file appears here via TCRdb, limited to in-frame rearrangements. These files lack a portion of the clones; in checked studies, under half of the deficit traces to unresolved V genes, and the cause of the others is not known. The sample records around 63,000 clones, roughly nine tenths of which are singletons. Around 1.1% of the sample rests with the top ten.

The trial excluded patients who had a history of autoimmune disease or were on systemic immunosuppression. In every dose cohort, peripheral blood was drawn for TCR sequencing at baseline, cycle 4 day 1, and cycle 7 day 1. Samples came from an open-label, multicenter, first-in-human phase I dose-escalation trial of ivuxolimab. Adults with locally advanced or metastatic head and neck squamous cell, hepatocellular, melanoma or renal cell carcinoma were enrolled in the trial. Before TCR sequencing, CD4+ and CD8+ T cells were separately sorted from peripheral blood. This sequence uses TRBV19 and TRBJ1-3; matching of 6 bases hints at TRBD1 as the D gene. This specimen consisted of CD4+ or CD8+ T cells sorted from blood, obtained in a trial of the OX40 agonist ivuxolimab. This TCR was recovered from an adult with an advanced solid tumor such as melanoma, head and neck, liver or kidney cancer. The CDR3 reads CASSIARTVSGNTIYF. The DNA reads as follows: TGTGCCAGTAGTATCGCGAGGACAGTTTCTGGAAACACCATATATTTT. Reference TRBV19 and TRBJ1-3 proteins supply the regions before and after the CDR3; the full variable domain is: DGGITQSPKYLFRKEGQNVTLSCEQNLNHDAMYWYRQDPGQGLRLIYYSQIVNDFQKGDIAEGYSVSREKKESFPLTVTSAQKNPTAFYLCASSIARTVSGNTIYFGEGSWLTVV.